The subject of this entry is one TCR beta chain. The germline CDR1 and CDR2 sequences are SGHNT and YYREEE (reference sequence). The CDR3 totals 15 residues. J was trimmed by 4 bases and V by 0 bases; bases with no gene match: 7. This record comes from a study of T-cell memory formation after mild COVID-19. TCRdb reanalysed the 5' RACE reads using MiXCR and keeps one entry per CDR3 protein. The table records around 200,000 distinct CDR3 sequences, about 10% of them present only once. This chain connects TRBV5-4 to TRBJ2-7, with 7 nucleotides matching TRBD2. The receptor was derived from a man aged 18 to 30 who had mild COVID-19 (a few samples of this study predate the infection). Cell type and time point are not known. Sequencing input: PBMCs or a T cell subset sorted from them (not recorded which). In DNA form, the CDR3 reads TGTGCCAGCAGCTTGGAACCAGGGAGGGCATACGAGCAGTACTTC. Protein sequence: CASSLEPGRAYEQYF.